This is a list of T cell receptor beta chains from one sample in a study of T cells after yellow fever vaccination. TCRdb re-called the 5' RACE reads with MiXCR, one entry per CDR3 protein. This sample carries some 670,000 distinct CDR3 sequences, 9% to 15% of them seen once, and the ten largest clones take 14% to 15%. The specimen comprised PBMCs, sampled on the day of the yellow fever booster vaccination. The receptor source for this set is a man aged 25-45 years who received the YFV17D yellow fever vaccine. CDR3s include the opening cysteine and the closing phenylalanine or tryptophan. The order of the fields is D gene, clone size, V gene, J gene, CDR3 protein, CDR3 DNA. D genes are given only for firm matches. Size is omitted from some rows. Given values are once, few, many or a class for expanded clones.

>TRBD2|-|TRBV5-1|TRBJ2-5
CASSSSGRAGTETQYF
TGCGCCAGCAGCTCTAGCGGGAGGGCCGGCACTGAGACCCAGTACTTC
>-|few|TRBV7-9|TRBJ1-1
CASSSVTEAFF
TGTGCCAGCAGCTCCGTCACTGAAGCTTTCTTT
>TRBD2|many|TRBV29-1|TRBJ2-5
CSGLAGETQYF
TGCAGCGGGCTAGCGGGAGAGACCCAGTACTTC
>-|many|TRBV7-2|TRBJ2-3
CASRFPSTDTQYF
TGTGCCAGCAGATTCCCTAGCACAGATACGCAGTATTTT
>-|-|TRBV3-1|TRBJ1-2
CASSHPLGDGYTF
TGTGCCAGCAGCCACCCACTGGGGGACGGCTACACCTTC
>TRBD1|many|TRBV4-2|TRBJ2-2
CASSQDRARGRSGELFF
TGTGCCAGCAGCCAAGATCGGGCCAGGGGGCGTTCCGGGGAGCTGTTTTTT
>-|-|TRBV6-1|TRBJ2-7
CASTSEGGVRYEQYF
TGTGCCAGCACCTCGGAGGGTGGGGTGCGCTACGAGCAGTACTTC
>-|-|TRBV6-2/TRBV6-3|TRBJ2-3
CASSHVRGLLADTQYF
TGTGCCAGCAGTCACGTCCGGGGACTGCTAGCAGATACGCAGTATTTT
>TRBD1|-|TRBV5-1|TRBJ2-7
CASRGDRGDEQYF
TGCGCCAGCAGAGGGGACAGGGGTGACGAGCAGTACTTC
>-|-|TRBV5-6|TRBJ1-3
CASSLKRNTIYF
TGTGCCAGCAGCTTGAAGAGAAACACCATATATTTT
>-|few|TRBV3-1|TRBJ2-6
CASSQDLQGGSGANVLTF
TGTGCCAGCAGCCAAGATCTTCAGGGTGGATCTGGGGCCAACGTCCTGACTTTC
>TRBD2|few|TRBV5-1|TRBJ2-7
CASSLEAGGIGEQYF
TGCGCCAGCAGCTTGGAGGCGGGAGGGATTGGCGAGCAGTACTTC
>TRBD2|few|TRBV20-1|TRBJ2-2
CSAAWGTGTGGNTGELFF
TGCAGTGCTGCTTGGGGGACCGGTACGGGGGGAAACACCGGGGAGCTGTTTTTT
>-|few|TRBV5-1|TRBJ2-7
CASSLASVAIYEQYF
TGCGCCAGCAGCTTGGCTAGCGTCGCCATCTACGAGCAGTACTTC
>-|few|TRBV6-5|TRBJ2-2
CASSYEIDRDGELFF
TGTGCCAGCAGTTATGAAATAGATAGGGACGGGGAGCTGTTTTTT
>-|-|TRBV7-9|TRBJ2-1
CASSLVGRDTYNEQFF
TGTGCCAGCAGCTTAGTAGGCAGGGACACCTACAATGAGCAGTTCTTC
>-|-|TRBV6-2/TRBV6-3|TRBJ2-1
CASSLLDLAGNEQFF
TGTGCCAGCAGTTTACTGGACCTAGCCGGAAATGAGCAGTTCTTC
>TRBD1|-|TRBV29-1|TRBJ2-5
CSVDFVPGQGNQETQYF
TGCAGCGTTGACTTTGTTCCGGGACAGGGGAATCAAGAGACCCAGTACTTC
>-|few|TRBV6-1|TRBJ2-5
CASTVSDRETQYF
TGTGCCAGCACTGTCTCAGACCGAGAGACCCAGTACTTC
>-|-|TRBV21-1|TRBJ1-5
CASSKGRTARINQPQHF
TGTGCCAGCAGCAAAGGCCGCACAGCCCGCATCAATCAGCCCCAGCATTTT
>TRBD2|-|TRBV3-1|TRBJ2-3
CASSQRLLAADTQYF
TGTGCCAGCAGCCAAAGGTTACTAGCGGCAGATACGCAGTATTTT
>-|many|TRBV20-1|TRBJ2-7
CSAPSGYSYEQYF
TGCAGTGCTCCATCAGGTTACTCCTACGAGCAGTACTTC
>TRBD2|-|TRBV7-2|TRBJ2-2
CASKRGETMAGELFF
TGTGCCAGCAAACGGGGGGAGACAATGGCCGGGGAGCTGTTTTTT
>-|-|TRBV7-2|TRBJ2-1
CASSWGAVEREQFF
TGTGCCAGCAGCTGGGGGGCGGTGGAACGGGAGCAGTTCTTC
>TRBD1|few|TRBV5-1|TRBJ2-3
CASSSGTVSPDTQYF
TGCGCCAGCAGCTCCGGGACAGTATCTCCAGATACGCAGTATTTT
>TRBD2|many|TRBV20-1|TRBJ2-7
CSARPGLAGVAYEQYF
TGCAGTGCTAGGCCGGGACTAGCGGGAGTTGCGTACGAGCAGTACTTC
>-|few|TRBV9|TRBJ1-3
CASSRQALSGNTIYF
TGTGCCAGCAGCCGACAGGCTCTCTCTGGAAACACCATATATTTT